This paragraph covers one T cell receptor beta chain sequence. The antigen is not known. This record comes from a study of cytotoxic CD8 clonotypes in ibrutinib-treated CLL. Study details: Of a cohort that held about a dozen relapsed/refractory and roughly 14 treatment-naive patients, 17 to 18 were IGHV unmutated. Response sampling came at median about a year of treatment, ranging roughly 6 to 36 months. Overall study results and limits: The times at which samples were taken varied between sustained-remission and progressing patients.

CDR1 SGHRS and CDR2 YFSETQ come from the germline V gene. The CDR3 totals 12 residues. Deletions cut 4 bases from V and 5 bases from J, with 7 bases between. Deep sequencing aimed at 1 in 200,000 to 1 in 1 million T cells' resolution. Here immunoSEQ multiplex PCR was the method, and the copy in TCRdb shows in-frame clones only, minus some. This sample has around 140,000 clones, with more than 75% found just once. The sequencing used PBMCs, collected after 24 months of ibrutinib treatment. The chain links TRBV5-1 to TRBJ2-1, with no clear D. This sequence originates from a human donor with chronic lymphocytic leukemia. In nucleotides, the CDR3 is TGCGCCAGCAGCCTTTTAAACAATGAGCAGTTCTTC. This sequence encodes CASSLLNNEQFF.